These 32 T cell receptor beta chains originate from one sample sequenced in a study of multiple sclerosis patients with progressive multifocal leukoencephalopathy. The repertoire was sequenced with immunoSEQ multiplex PCR; TCRdb's copy has only in-frame clones and lacks some. This sample has some 31,000 clones, with 85% to 90% found just once. Time point in this sample: 6 months of natalizumab therapy. The starting material was PBMCs, obtained from a patient treated with natalizumab. These receptors were obtained from a human donor with multiple sclerosis.

This chain connects TRBV4-1 to TRBJ1-2; the match to TRBD1 covers 7 bases. J was trimmed by 8 bases and V by 3 bases; bases with no gene match: 6. Germline assignment: CDR1 MGHRA and CDR2 YSYEKL. This CDR3 contains 13 residues. CDR3 region: CASSQTTGQGYTF. The CDR3, as DNA: TGCGCCAGCAGCCAGACGACAGGGCAAGGCTACACCTTC.

The gene calls are TRBV9 and TRBJ2-1; 13 nucleotides align to TRBD2. CDR3 length: 16 residues. Germline CDR1 is SGDLS and CDR2 is YYNGEE. The junction had 10 bases not matched to a gene; V was cut back by 4 bases and J by 9 bases. This CDR3 is CASSPTGTSGTGEQFF. The CDR3 nucleotides read TGTGCCAGCAGCCCAACCGGGACTAGCGGGACGGGTGAGCAGTTCTTC.

The chain couples TRBV7-9 to TRBJ1-1, with TRBD1 as a possible D gene (6 bases). The CDR3 runs 16 residues. Trimming cost V 2 bases and J 1 base, with 14 bases left between them. Per germline, CDR1 SEHNR and CDR2 FQNEAQ (reference sequence). The DNA for the CDR3 is TGTGCCAGCAGCTTACCCGGGGGGGGACAGAACACTGAAGCTTTCTTT. Amino acids: CASSLPGGGQNTEAFF.

The chain recombines TRBV5-6 with TRBJ1-1; possible D gene TRBD1, 6 bases. The V end was cut by 0 bases, the J end by 9 bases, with 15 bases between. The CDR3 is 14 residues long. Looked up from germline, CDR1 is SGHDT and CDR2 is YYEEEE. The CDR3 region has the DNA TGTGCCAGCAGCTTGGGAACAGGGAGGATCCAAGCTTTCTTT. This translates into CASSLGTGRIQAFF.

This clone was seen only once. The genes are TRBV21-1 and TRBJ2-3; the D segment call TRBD2 is taken from the table without a DNA check. TRBV21-1 is shown as a pseudogene. The CDR3 extends over 19 amino acids. This chain's CDR3 is CASSKRPWGREWGTDTQYF. The CDR3 DNA follows: TGTGCCAGCAGCAAAAGGCCTTGGGGCCGGGAGTGGGGCACAGATACGCAGTATTTT.

The gene calls are TRBV19 and TRBJ2-3; D is undetermined. This CDR3 contains 15 residues. The germline gives CDR1 LNHDA, CDR2 SQIVND (reference sequence). V lost 3 bases and J lost 2, with 12 bases in between. DNA for the CDR3: TGTGCCAGTAGTATCGGCGGAGCCCTCACAGATACGCAGTATTTT. The encoded protein is CASSIGGALTDTQYF.

The CDR3 sequence is CASSFGREAYF. The CDR3 coding sequence is TGTGCCAGCAGCTTTGGCAGGGAGGCGTACTTC. V gene TRBV5-4 combines with J gene TRBJ2-7; D is possibly TRBD2 (6 bases). This CDR3 comprises 11 residues. Germline CDR1 reads SGHNT; CDR2 reads YYREEE (reference sequence). V was pared by 2 bases and J by 12 bases, with 12 bases between.

The rearrangement links TRBV19 to TRBJ2-6; the D gene is possibly TRBD2 (6 bases). With 7 bases removed from V and 0 bases from J, the gap between germline ends came to 19 bases. The CDR3 contains 18 residues. Germline V lookup: CDR1 LNHDA, CDR2 SQIVND (reference sequence). This CDR3 is CASTNRGIQSSGANVLTF. The CDR3 coding sequence is TGTGCCAGTACGAACCGCGGGATACAGTCCTCTGGGGCCAACGTCCTGACTTTC. Complete variable domain (other parts from reference TRBV19 and TRBJ2-6): DGGITQSPKYLFRKEGQNVTLSCEQNLNHDAMYWYRQDPGQGLRLIYYSQIVNDFQKGDIAEGYSVSREKKESFPLTVTSAQKNPTAFYLCASTNRGIQSSGANVLTFGAGSRLTVL.

The rearrangement joins TRBV5-4 to TRBJ1-2; D may be TRBD1 (6 bases). From germline, CDR1 is SGHNT and CDR2 YYREEE (reference sequence). This CDR3 contains 14 residues. With 9 bases removed from V and 4 bases from J, the gap between germline ends came to 19 bases. CDR3 nucleotides: TGTGCCACAAGGACAGCCTTAGATTTCTATGGCTACACCTTC. Translated, it gives CATRTALDFYGYTF.

The chain has TRBV19 and TRBJ1-2; D perhaps matches TRBD1 (5 bases). CDR1 is LNHDA, CDR2 SQIVND, per germline (reference sequence). The CDR3 has 14 residues. V was cut by 6 bases and J by 8 bases, with 19 bases left in between. The DNA of the CDR3 is TGTGCCAGTAGGACAGCTCGCGACGGAAGGGGCTACACCTTC. It is translated as CASRTARDGRGYTF.

V and J are TRBV7-9 and TRBJ1-2; D gene uncertain. Germline V gene sequence: CDR1 SEHNR, CDR2 FQNEAQ (reference sequence). Between the trimmed V and J ends, which lost 5 bases and 1 base, there was a span of 14 bases. The CDR3 loop spans 15 amino acids. CDR3 in amino acids: CASSAELTSNYGYTF. The DNA of the CDR3 is TGTGCCAGCAGCGCCGAACTCACAAGTAACTATGGCTACACCTTC.

V is TRBV6-1 and J is TRBJ1-3; D is uncertain. This CDR3 is built from 14 residues. The V end lost 5 bases, the J end lost 8 bases, and 16 bases lay between the germline ends. The germline V gene has CDR1 MNHNS and CDR2 SASEGT. CDR3 loop: CASSLVGIGHTIYF. CDR3 coding DNA: TGTGCCAGCAGTTTGGTAGGGATCGGACACACCATATATTTT.

This chain links TRBV4-2 with TRBJ1-2; 9 bases align to TRBD1. This CDR3 contains 17 residues. After removal of 3 bases from V and 8 bases from J, the junction contained 16 bases not matched to a gene. From germline, CDR1 is LGHNA and CDR2 YNFKEQ. The CDR3 reads CASSHEGTGLMRSGYTF. In DNA, the CDR3 is TGTGCCAGCAGCCACGAGGGGACAGGGTTAATGAGGTCGGGCTACACCTTC.

The genes are TRBV11-2 and TRBJ2-7; possibly TRBD1 for D (8 bases). The germline V gene encodes CDR1 SGHAT and CDR2 FQNNGV. The length of the CDR3 is 15 residues. V lost 6 bases to trimming and J lost 2 bases, with 17 bases between them. The CDR3: CASSLYRGGPYEQYF. CDR3 nucleotide sequence: TGTGCCAGCAGTTTATACAGGGGGGGACCCTACGAGCAGTACTTC. The full variable domain, completed using reference TRBV11-2 and TRBJ2-7, is EAGVAQSPRYKIIEKRQSVAFWCNPISGHATLYWYQQILGQGPKLLIQFQNNGVVDDSQLPKDRFSAERLKGVDSTLKIQPAKLEDSAVYLCASSLYRGGPYEQYFGPGTRLTVT.

The chain links TRBV28 to TRBJ2-7, with D unresolved. Germline V gene data show CDR1 as MDHEN and CDR2 as SYDVKM. The CDR3 has 15 residues. V was pared by 7 bases and J by 0 bases, with 16 bases between. The CDR3, as DNA: TGTGCCAGCAACTCTAGAAAAACAAGCTCCTACGAGCAGTACTTC. This translates into CASNSRKTSSYEQYF.

The gene calls are TRBV29-1 and TRBJ2-7; a weak D match, TRBD2 (6 bases). The germline V and J ends were trimmed by 0 bases and 3 bases, with 15 bases remaining between them. The CDR3 length is 15 residues. From germline, CDR1 is SQVTM and CDR2 ANQGSEA. The CDR3 DNA is TGCAGCGTTGAAGATAAAGGAGGGACCAGCTACGAGCAGTACTTC. This gives the protein CSVEDKGGTSYEQYF.

The rearrangement links TRBV19 to TRBJ2-1, with 16 bases matching TRBD2. The germline gives CDR1 LNHDA, CDR2 SQIVND (reference sequence). The CDR3 is 16 residues long. J was trimmed by 7 bases and V by 5 bases; bases with no gene match: 5. The CDR3 bases are TGTGCCAGTAGTCCCGGGACTAGCGGGAGGGTGAATGAGCAGTTCTTC. The encoded protein is CASSPGTSGRVNEQFF.

The chain uses TRBV7-3 and TRBJ1-1; D ambiguous. CDR3 length: 13 amino acids. Trimming removed 6 bases from V and 0 bases from J, with 8 bases in between. Per germline, CDR1 SGHTA and CDR2 FQGTGA. CDR3 protein: CASSQYLNTEAFF. The CDR3 DNA reads as TGTGCCAGCAGTCAATACTTGAACACTGAAGCTTTCTTT. The whole variable domain, remainder taken from reference TRBV7-3 and TRBJ1-1, is GAGVSQTPSNKVTEKGKYVELRCDPISGHTALYWYRQSLGQGPEFLIYFQGTGAADDSGLPNDRFFAVRPEGSVSTLKIQRTERGDSAVYLCASSQYLNTEAFFGQGTRLTVV.

The chain has TRBV6-1 and TRBJ2-1; TRBD2 might be the D (7 bases). The CDR3 extends over 15 amino acids. The germline CDR1 and CDR2 sequences are MNHNS and SASEGT. V dropped 7 bases and J dropped 6 bases, with 19 bases sitting between them. CDR3 DNA sequence: TGTGCCAGCACGGGGGGCCAGGCTCCCCCCAATGAGCAGTTCTTC. It codes for CASTGGQAPPNEQFF.

The rearrangement joins TRBV9 to TRBJ2-3; 8 bases are a match to TRBD2. Per the germline V gene, CDR1 is SGDLS and CDR2 is YYNGEE. Germline trimming cut 0 bases from V and 0 bases from J; bases unmatched to any gene: 3. The CDR3 runs to 16 residues. The CDR3 DNA reads as TGTGCCAGCAGCGTAGAACTAGCGGCTAGCACAGATACGCAGTATTTT. This gives the protein CASSVELAASTDTQYF.

The chain employs TRBV6-1 and TRBJ2-7, with D possibly TRBD2 on 6 matching bases. CDR1 is MNHNS, CDR2 SASEGT, per germline. The CDR3 is 11 amino acids. Trimming removed 6 bases at V and 5 bases at J, with 8 bases between. The CDR3 loop is CASRLANEQYF. Here the CDR3 DNA reads TGTGCCAGCAGGCTAGCGAACGAGCAGTACTTC.

This sequence joins TRBV5-1 and TRBJ2-5; TRBD1 agrees at 7 bases. The last part of the DNA fits TRBJ2-7 better; the J call may be wrong. CDR1 is SGHRS, CDR2 YFSETQ, per germline. The length of the CDR3 is 15 residues. CDR3 residues: CASSPGQEISYEQYF. The CDR3 DNA follows: TGCGCCAGCAGCCCCGGACAGGAGATCTCCTACGAGCAGTACTTC.

The gene calls are TRBV5-6 and TRBJ1-4; 11 bases agree with TRBD1. Germline CDR1 SGHDT, CDR2 YYEEEE. CDR3 size: 15 residues. The trim removed 3 bases at V and 7 bases at J, leaving 5 bases unmatched. This CDR3 reads CASSSGQGASEKLFF. CDR3 DNA: TGTGCCAGCAGCTCCGGACAGGGGGCGAGTGAAAAACTGTTTTTT.

This chain links TRBV19 with TRBJ2-1; 8 nucleotides align to TRBD2. The length of the CDR3 is 18 residues. The V gene end was trimmed by 8 bases and the J gene end by 1 base; junction bases not matched to a gene: 16. The germline V gene has CDR1 LNHDA and CDR2 SQIVND (reference sequence). As DNA, the CDR3 is TGTGCCAGTGGAGGGGGTAGCGGGGTCTCCCATTCCTACAATGAGCAGTTCTTC. It encodes CASGGGSGVSHSYNEQFF.

A word on this clone: The sample contains more than one DNA sequence encoding this CDR3. The chain carries TRBV7-9 and TRBJ1-2; 7 bases agree with TRBD1. CDR1 and CDR2 from the germline V gene are SEHNR and FQNEAQ (reference sequence). V lost 5 bases to trimming and J lost 3 bases; unmatched junction nucleotides: 15. This CDR3 is built from 17 residues. The DNA of the CDR3 is TGTGCCAGCAGCCGCGACAGGGTCGGCGGTACTGACTATGGCTACACCTTC. The encoded protein is CASSRDRVGGTDYGYTF. The full variable domain, in which reference TRBV7-9 and TRBJ1-2 provide the parts outside the CDR3, is DTGVSQNPRHKITKRGQNVTFRCDPISEHNRLYWYRQTLGQGPEFLTYFQNEAQLEKSRLLSDRFSAERPKGSFSTLEIQRTEQGDSAMYLCASSRDRVGGTDYGYTFGSGTRLTVV.

This chain uses TRBV25-1 with TRBJ2-3; unclear D gene. The V gene's germline CDR1 is MGHDK and CDR2 SYGVNS. V dropped 4 bases and J dropped 6 bases, with 2 bases sitting between them. The CDR3 covers 10 residues. The chain's CDR3 is CASSADTQYF. The CDR3 coding sequence is TGTGCCAGCAGTGCGGATACGCAGTATTTT.

The chain carries TRBV30 and TRBJ2-2; D is possibly TRBD1 or TRBD2 (6 bases each). V was shortened by 3 bases and J by 1 base, with 12 bases between the two germline ends. Looked up from germline, CDR1 is GTSNPN and CDR2 is SVGIG (reference sequence). The CDR3 totals 15 residues. The CDR3 DNA follows: TGTGCCTGGAGAAGGAGGGGGTTGAACACCGGGGAGCTGTTTTTT. Amino acids: CAWRRRGLNTGELFF.

The gene calls are TRBV19 and TRBJ1-2; D is possibly TRBD1 (6 bases). From germline, CDR1 is LNHDA and CDR2 SQIVND (reference sequence). Trimming took 7 bases from V and 8 from J, leaving 14 bases between them. The length of the CDR3 is 12 residues. CDR3 nucleotides: TGTGCCAGTACGGAAGCAGGGGTCGGCTACACCTTC. Encoded protein: CASTEAGVGYTF.

CDR3 bases: TGCAGCGGGAGGGGCCAGGGGACCACTGAAGCTTTCTTT. Amino acid sequence: CSGRGQGTTEAFF. The rearrangement uses TRBV29-1 and TRBJ1-1, with D possibly matching TRBD1 (6 bases). The CDR3 is 13 residues long. Per germline, CDR1 SQVTM and CDR2 ANQGSEA. V lost 7 bases and J 4 bases, leaving 16 bases between the germline ends.

Turning to this clone: A read error may produce the germline difference seen at one junction end. The chain combines TRBV7-7 with TRBJ2-5; D possibly corresponds to TRBD2 (5 bases). Germline loops: CDR1 SSHAT, CDR2 FNYEAQ (reference sequence). The CDR3 consists of 13 residues. The CDR3 nucleotides are TGTGCTAGCAGCCCCACTAGAAAAGAGACCCAGTACTTC. Protein: CASSPTRKETQYF. Filled out from reference TRBV7-7 and TRBJ2-5, the complete variable domain reads GAGVSQSPRYKVTKRGQDVTLRCDPISSHATLYWYQQALGQGPEFLTYFNYEAQPDKSGLPSDRFSAERPEGSISTLTIQRTEQRDSAMYRCASSPTRKETQYFGPGTRLLVL.

V usage is TRBV7-9 and J usage is TRBJ2-7; TRBD2 matches at 8 bases. V lost 3 bases and J lost 5; bases outside the gene matches: 9. The CDR3 sequence is 15 residues long. CDR1 and CDR2 (germline): SEHNR, FQNEAQ (reference sequence). The DNA for the CDR3 is TGTGCCAGCAGCTTCAGCGGGGGACTAGAGGACGAGCAGTACTTC. The encoded protein is CASSFSGGLEDEQYF.

The V and J genes are TRBV5-4 and TRBJ1-1; maybe TRBD1 (5 bases). The V gene's germline CDR1 is SGHNT and CDR2 YYREEE (reference sequence). The CDR3 loop spans 16 amino acids. V lost 2 bases, J lost 5 bases, and 19 bases lay in between. The CDR3 loop reads CASSFGVGPGPTEAFF. The DNA of the CDR3 is TGTGCCAGCAGCTTCGGGGTGGGGCCAGGGCCAACTGAAGCTTTCTTT. Complete variable domain (other parts from reference TRBV5-4 and TRBJ1-1): ETGVTQSPTHLIKTRGQQVTLRCSSQSGHNTVSWYQQALGQGPQFIFQYYREEENGRGNFPPRFSGLQFPNYSSELNVNALELDDSALYLCASSFGVGPGPTEAFFGQGTRLTVV.